This TCR beta chain was obtained from a study of cytomegalovirus exposure and HLA in healthy donors. Primers for the PCR totalled 60 Vbeta and 13 Jbeta. Some clones are missing from TCRdb's copy, which holds only in-frame ones; the method was immunoSEQ multiplex PCR. The sample lists about 200,000 clones, 75% to 90% occurring once. This clone was seen only once. The clonotype originates from a woman between 40 and 55 years old in good health and CMV-seronegative. Material for sequencing was PBMCs.

As DNA, the CDR3 is TGTGCCAGCAGTGAATCCCCTAGCGAGTACAATGAGCAGTTCTTC. It yields the protein CASSESPSEYNEQFF. The V and J genes are TRBV6-4 and TRBJ2-1; D might be TRBD2 (6 bases). Germline-derived CDR1 and CDR2 are MRHNA and SNTAGT. The V end was cut by 3 bases, the J end by 4 bases, with 13 bases between. The CDR3 spans 15 residues.